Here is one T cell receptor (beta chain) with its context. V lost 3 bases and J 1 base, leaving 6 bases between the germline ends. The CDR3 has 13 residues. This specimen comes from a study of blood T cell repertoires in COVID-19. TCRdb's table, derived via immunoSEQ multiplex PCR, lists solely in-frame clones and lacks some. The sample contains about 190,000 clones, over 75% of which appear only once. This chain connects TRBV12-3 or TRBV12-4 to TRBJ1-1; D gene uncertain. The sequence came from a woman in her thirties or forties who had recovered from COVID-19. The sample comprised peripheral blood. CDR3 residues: CASSLRPNTEAFF. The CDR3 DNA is TGTGCCAGCAGTTTGCGCCCGAACACTGAAGCTTTCTTT.